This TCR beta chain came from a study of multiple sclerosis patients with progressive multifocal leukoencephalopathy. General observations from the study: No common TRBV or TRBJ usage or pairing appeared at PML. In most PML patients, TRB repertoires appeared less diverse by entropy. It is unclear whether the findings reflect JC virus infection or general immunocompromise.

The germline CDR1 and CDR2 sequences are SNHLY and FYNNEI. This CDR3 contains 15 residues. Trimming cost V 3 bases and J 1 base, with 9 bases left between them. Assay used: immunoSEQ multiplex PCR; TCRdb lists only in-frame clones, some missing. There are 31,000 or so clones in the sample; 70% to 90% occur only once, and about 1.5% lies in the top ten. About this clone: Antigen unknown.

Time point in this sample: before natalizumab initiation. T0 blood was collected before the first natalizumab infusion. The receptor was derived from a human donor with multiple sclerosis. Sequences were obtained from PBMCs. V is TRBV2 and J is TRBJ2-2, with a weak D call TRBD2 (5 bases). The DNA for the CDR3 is TGTGCCAGCAGTGAGGCTAGCTTGAACACCGGGGAGCTGTTTTTT. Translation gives CASSEASLNTGELFF.